The 18 T cell receptor beta chains reported below all come from one sample, sequenced in a study of blood T cell repertoires in COVID-19. Data came from immunoSEQ multiplex PCR; TCRdb stores just in-frame clones and leaves some out. The sample shows about 32,000 clones, about 90% of them seen only once. The sample consisted of peripheral blood. The source of these receptors is a man between 65 and 85 years old with active or convalescent COVID-19.

The chain uses TRBV7-9 and TRBJ1-4; 7 bases match TRBD1. V shed 1 base and J 7 bases; nucleotides not matched to a gene: 3. The CDR3 consists of 14 residues. Germline lookup yields CDR1 SEHNR and CDR2 FQNEAQ (reference sequence). In DNA, the CDR3 is TGTGCCAGCAGCTTAGGACAGGGTTTTGAAAAACTGTTTTTT. This sequence encodes CASSLGQGFEKLFF.

This clone has a handful of counts. The chain employs TRBV29-1 and TRBJ2-4, with D tentatively TRBD2 (5 bases). Germline CDR1 and CDR2: SQVTM and ANQGSEA. Trimming took 4 bases from V and 7 from J, leaving 8 bases between them. The CDR3 is 11 residues long. CDR3 in amino acids: CSVGPGNIQYF. The CDR3 coding sequence is TGCAGCGTTGGGCCGGGGAACATTCAGTACTTC.

The CDR3 DNA sequence: TGTGCCAGCAGCTTATCTCCGAGATCTACTGAAGCTTTCTTT. Residues: CASSLSPRSTEAFF. The J gene is TRBJ1-1, the V gene TRBV7-8; D unclear. V shed 2 bases and J shed 5 bases, with 12 bases lying between them. Germline V gene data show CDR1 as SGHVS and CDR2 as FQNEAQ. The CDR3 sequence is 14 residues long.

J is TRBJ1-5 and V is TRBV6-5; weak D call: TRBD1 (5 bases). Germline assignment: CDR1 MNHEY and CDR2 SVGAGI. The CDR3 consists of 14 residues. Trimming removed 7 bases at V and 2 bases at J, with 12 bases between. The CDR3 DNA reads as TGTGCCAGCACCGGCAGGGTTCGCAATCAGCCCCAGCATTTT. Amino acids: CASTGRVRNQPQHF.

The V gene is TRBV10-3, the J gene TRBJ1-5; 10 bases map to TRBD1. The CDR3 spans 15 residues. V lost 0 bases to trimming and J lost 5 bases; unmatched junction nucleotides: 1. Germline CDR1 ENHRY, CDR2 SYGVKD. The CDR3 is CAISESGTGDQPQHF. In nucleotides, the CDR3 is TGTGCCATCAGTGAGTCGGGGACAGGGGATCAGCCCCAGCATTTT.

V is TRBV28 and J is TRBJ2-1, with D perhaps matching TRBD1 (6 bases). CDR3 length equals 11 residues. Germline lookup yields CDR1 MDHEN and CDR2 SYDVKM. The V end lost 5 bases, the J end lost 12 bases, and 11 bases lay between the germline ends. The CDR3 coding sequence is TGTGCCAGCAGTAACAGGGCCGGGCAGTTCTTC. Its protein is CASSNRAGQFF.

This chain connects TRBV6-5 to TRBJ1-2; D ambiguous. Germline lookup yields CDR1 MNHEY and CDR2 SVGAGI. The V gene lost 6 bases and the J gene lost 9 bases, with 23 bases spanning the gap. This CDR3 has 15 amino acids. The CDR3 DNA reads as TGTGCCAGCAGCAAAGCCGGACTCCTCGGAGGGAGCTACACCTTC. Translated: CASSKAGLLGGSYTF.

The chain carries TRBV20-1 and TRBJ2-1; D remains ambiguous. Trimming removed 5 bases at V and 7 bases at J, with 9 bases between. CDR1 and CDR2 (germline): DFQATT, SNEGSKA (reference sequence). CDR3 length equals 11 residues. In nucleotides, the CDR3 is TGCAGTGCTGCTGCGCGGAATGAGCAGTTCTTC. Amino acid sequence: CSAAARNEQFF.

V gene TRBV5-1 combines with J gene TRBJ2-3, with D maybe TRBD2 (5 bases). The CDR3 contains 15 residues. Germline V lookup: CDR1 SGHRS, CDR2 YFSETQ. V was trimmed by 5 bases and J by 3 bases, leaving 16 bases between them. In DNA form, the CDR3 reads TGCGCCAGCAGTCTACTAGAGAGTGTGACAGATACGCAGTATTTT. Encoded protein: CASSLLESVTDTQYF.

The V and J genes are TRBV18 and TRBJ1-5; 7 nucleotides agree with TRBD1. Per the germline V gene, CDR1 is KGHSH and CDR2 is LQKENI. The junction had 5 bases not matched to a gene; V was cut back by 3 bases and J by 6 bases. CDR3 size: 14 residues. The CDR3 region is CASSPTGAVQPQHF. The CDR3 coding sequence is TGTGCCAGCTCACCCACAGGGGCGGTTCAGCCCCAGCATTTT.

A single count supports this clone. The chain couples TRBV2 to TRBJ1-2; D might be TRBD1 (6 bases). Germline loops: CDR1 SNHLY, CDR2 FYNNEI. The CDR3 spans 13 residues. Trimming took off 6 bases at V and 2 bases at J, with 10 bases between the two ends. The CDR3 nucleotides are TGTGCCAGCAGACAGGGTATGAACTATGGCTACACCTTC. Amino acids: CASRQGMNYGYTF.

The chain recombines TRBV11-2 with TRBJ2-3, with a weak D call TRBD2 (6 bases). V was pared by 6 bases and J by 2 bases, with 18 bases between. The germline V gene has CDR1 SGHAT and CDR2 FQNNGV. This CDR3 is built from 16 residues. For the CDR3, the DNA is TGTGCCAGCAGTTACACTCGCGGGATTATCACAGATACGCAGTATTTT. It codes for CASSYTRGIITDTQYF.

The chain couples TRBV12-3 or TRBV12-4 to TRBJ1-2; tentatively, D is TRBD1 (6 bases). Trimming removed 4 bases at V and 5 bases at J, with 8 bases between. The CDR3 has 12 amino acids. In DNA form, the CDR3 reads TGTGCCAGCAGTTCAGGGGTTTATGGCTACACCTTC. It yields the protein CASSSGVYGYTF.

This chain joins TRBV6-5 and TRBJ2-7, with TRBD1 as a possible D gene (6 bases). With 7 bases removed from V and 1 base from J, the gap between germline ends came to 14 bases. This CDR3 has 14 amino acids. CDR1 is MNHEY, CDR2 SVGAGI, per germline. The DNA of the CDR3 is TGTGCCAGCACTGGGACACATAGATCCTACGAGCAGTACTTC. Translated: CASTGTHRSYEQYF.

The chain is built from TRBV5-6 and TRBJ1-2; 12 nucleotides align to TRBD1. Unmatched junction bases numbered 4, after V lost 3 bases and J lost 7 bases. This CDR3 is 14 amino acids long. Per the germline V gene, CDR1 is SGHDT and CDR2 is YYEEEE. CDR3 residues: CASSSGQGARGYTF. DNA of the CDR3: TGTGCCAGCAGCTCGGGACAGGGGGCGCGTGGCTACACCTTC.

In DNA, the CDR3 is TGCGCCAGCAGCTTGGCCTCACAGGGCTACACTGAAGCTTTCTTT. Translation: CASSLASQGYTEAFF. This sequence joins TRBV5-1 and TRBJ1-1; a weak D match, TRBD1 (6 bases). Germline lookup yields CDR1 SGHRS and CDR2 YFSETQ. V lost 0 bases and J 3 bases, leaving 12 bases between the germline ends. The CDR3 contains 15 residues.

The CDR3 nucleotides are TGTGCCAGTAGAGAGGGGGACAGGTACTCTGAAGCTTTCTTT. It is translated as CASREGDRYSEAFF. The chain recombines TRBV19 with TRBJ1-1, with 8 bases identical to TRBD1. Germline V lookup: CDR1 LNHDA, CDR2 SQIVND (reference sequence). CDR3 length: 14 residues. The J segment lost 6 bases and the V segment lost 6 bases, leaving 9 bases of the junction unmatched.

The chain links TRBV27 to TRBJ1-6; 9 positions agree with TRBD1. In germline, CDR1 is MNHEY, CDR2 SMNVEV (reference sequence). The CDR3 has 14 residues. After removal of 10 bases from V and 7 bases from J, the junction contained 8 bases not matched to a gene. Written as DNA, the CDR3 is TGTGCCACCACAACCGGGACAGGGAATTCACCCCTCCACTTT. Translation gives CATTTGTGNSPLHF.